The clone carrying this T cell receptor beta chain has a handful of counts. Its antigen is unknown. These data belong to a study of PD-L1 blockade in urothelial cancer. Study-wide context: Atezolizumab was started by patients in 2014 at 1,200 mg intravenously every 3 weeks. The median T cell count in blood samples was more than 140,000.

Generated by immunoSEQ multiplex PCR, the TCRdb table keeps only in-frame clones and is missing some. The sample includes around 57,000 clones, roughly four fifths of them seen just once. Study conclusions and caveats: Better survival was forecast by a pretreatment blood TCR clonality below the median. By 3 weeks, tumor-associated blood clones had expanded more in durable-benefit patients.

The CDR3 loop spans 15 amino acids. With V trimmed by 4 bases and J by 1 base, 2 bases remained unmatched. Germline V gene data show CDR1 as SGHDT and CDR2 as YYEEEE. Time point specified: pretreatment peripheral blood. The genes are TRBV5-6 and TRBJ2-7, with 13 bases aligning to TRBD2. The TCR originated in an older man with urothelial cancer. Source: PBMCs, taken around atezolizumab (anti-PD-L1) treatment. For the CDR3, the DNA is TGTGCCAGCAGCCCACTAGCGGGAGGGTCCTACGAGCAGTACTTC. It translates to CASSPLAGGSYEQYF.